This entry lists 10 T cell receptor beta chains sequenced from one sample in a study of cytomegalovirus exposure and HLA in healthy donors. Primers for the PCR totalled 60 Vbeta and 13 Jbeta. Clones were sequenced by immunoSEQ multiplex PCR, and TCRdb holds only the in-frame ones, with some missing. The data show some 190,000 clones, 70% to 90% seen once. The sequencing sample was made of PBMCs. These receptors came from a woman aged 18-35 years in good health and CMV-seronegative.

The rearrangement links TRBV18 to TRBJ1-1; 8 positions match TRBD1. CDR3 length: 17 residues. Germline CDR1 KGHSH, CDR2 LQKENI. V gave up 3 bases and J gave up 2 bases; unmatched junction bases: 11. The CDR3 reads CASSPNQGAPGNTEAFF. In nucleotides, the CDR3 is TGTGCCAGCTCACCCAACCAGGGGGCGCCGGGTAACACTGAAGCTTTCTTT.

The V gene is TRBV4-1, the J gene TRBJ2-2, with D perhaps TRBD2 (5 bases). There are 16 residues in the CDR3. Germline assignment: CDR1 MGHRA and CDR2 YSYEKL. The V gene lost 4 bases and the J gene lost 1 base, with 13 bases spanning the gap. CDR3 in amino acids: CASSPPGRENTGELFF. CDR3 sequence (DNA): TGCGCCAGCAGCCCCCCGGGAAGGGAGAACACCGGGGAGCTGTTTTTT.

The chain uses TRBV7-9 and TRBJ1-2; D uncertain. Deletions cut 3 bases from V and 1 base from J, with 12 bases between. The CDR3 totals 15 residues. The germline gives CDR1 SEHNR, CDR2 FQNEAQ (reference sequence). CDR3 DNA: TGTGCCAGCAGCTTTGAGGCCAATCTTAACTATGGCTACACCTTC. It translates to CASSFEANLNYGYTF.

The chain carries TRBV4-2 and TRBJ2-4, with D uncertain. V lost 0 bases to trimming and J lost 5 bases, with 8 bases between them. The germline gives CDR1 LGHNA, CDR2 YNFKEQ. The CDR3 contains 14 residues. The CDR3 nucleotides read TGTGCCAGCAGCCAAGATTCGGCGGAAAACATTCAGTACTTC. It translates to CASSQDSAENIQYF.

Points on this clone: In the same sample, other DNA sequences code for this CDR3. The V call is TRBV7-9, the J call TRBJ1-4; possibly TRBD1 for D (5 bases). Germline values: CDR1 SEHNR, CDR2 FQNEAQ (reference sequence). V lost 7 bases and J 6 bases, leaving 15 bases between the germline ends. The CDR3 sequence is 14 residues long. CDR3 amino acids: CASKQAGDDEKLFF. The CDR3 bases are TGTGCCAGCAAACAGGCGGGGGATGATGAAAAACTGTTTTTT.

This chain connects TRBV6-1 to TRBJ1-5; D may be TRBD1 (6 bases). CDR1 and CDR2 (germline): MNHNS, SASEGT. The CDR3 sequence is 13 residues long. The ends were cut back, 6 bases at V and 3 bases at J, with 9 bases in the middle. The CDR3, as DNA: TGTGCCAGCAGACAGGGCCTCAATCAGCCCCAGCATTTT. Translation gives CASRQGLNQPQHF.

The CDR3 reads CASSVAGVNQPQHF. The CDR3 bases are TGTGCCAGCAGCGTAGCCGGGGTCAATCAGCCCCAGCATTTT. The V gene is TRBV9, the J gene TRBJ1-5; no reliable D call. The CDR3 has 14 amino acids. The V end was cut by 0 bases, the J end by 3 bases, with 7 bases between. Germline V CDR1 and CDR2: SGDLS, YYNGEE.

The chain uses TRBV7-2 and TRBJ1-3; a weak D match, TRBD1 (5 bases). The germline V gene encodes CDR1 SGHTA and CDR2 FQGNSA. The ends were cut back, 6 bases at V and 0 bases at J, with 12 bases in the middle. This CDR3 contains 15 residues. CDR3 sequence reads: CASSKTEHSGNTIYF. The CDR3 DNA follows: TGTGCCAGCAGTAAGACAGAGCACTCTGGAAACACCATATATTTT.

The CDR3 reads CASSSTRGHQAETQYF. The CDR3, as DNA: TGTGCCAGCAGCTCCACCAGGGGGCATCAGGCGGAGACCCAGTACTTC. This chain joins TRBV5-4 and TRBJ2-5; 8 nucleotides line up with TRBD1. Germline lookup yields CDR1 SGHNT and CDR2 YYREEE (reference sequence). The V gene end was trimmed by 3 bases and the J gene end by 5 bases; junction bases not matched to a gene: 12. There are 16 residues in the CDR3. The whole variable domain, remainder taken from reference TRBV5-4 and TRBJ2-5, is ETGVTQSPTHLIKTRGQQVTLRCSSQSGHNTVSWYQQALGQGPQFIFQYYREEENGRGNFPPRFSGLQFPNYSSELNVNALELDDSALYLCASSSTRGHQAETQYFGPGTRLLVL.

This chain joins TRBV21-1 and TRBJ2-7; whether TRBD1, the table's D call, matches the DNA was not checked. TRBV21-1 constitutes a pseudogene. The CDR3 runs 17 residues. The CDR3 DNA reads TGTGCCAGCAGCAAAGGAACCTGTGGGACACCTTTCTACGAGCAGTACTTC. It codes for CASSKGTCGTPFYEQYF.